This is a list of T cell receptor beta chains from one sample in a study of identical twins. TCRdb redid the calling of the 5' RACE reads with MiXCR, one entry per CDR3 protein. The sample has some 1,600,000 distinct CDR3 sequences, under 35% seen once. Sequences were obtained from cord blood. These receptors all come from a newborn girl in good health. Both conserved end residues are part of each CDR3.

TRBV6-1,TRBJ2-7,CASSFMGESNEQYF
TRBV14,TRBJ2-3,CASSQDTSLTSDTQYF
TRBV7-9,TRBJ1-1,CASSLRPTGEAFF
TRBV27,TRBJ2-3,CASSLQGFPRTDTQYF
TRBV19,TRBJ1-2,CASSIHRTGTTGDYGYTF
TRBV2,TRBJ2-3,CASKRQGRSFTDTQYF
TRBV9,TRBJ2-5,CASSVGLAGRTQYF
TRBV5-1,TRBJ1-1,CASSPSGTPTHLEAFF
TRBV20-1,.,CSANLPYNEQYF
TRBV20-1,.,CSAIWDRVHEQYF
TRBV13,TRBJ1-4,CASSLTGRSGLNEKLFF
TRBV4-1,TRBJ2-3,CASSQEHARGTDMQYF
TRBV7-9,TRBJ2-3,CASSFSDSFTDTQYF
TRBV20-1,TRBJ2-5,CSGVGRLAGGEQYF
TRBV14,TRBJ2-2,CASSQDWGGTGELFF
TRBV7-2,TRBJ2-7,CASSFTSGSYEQYF
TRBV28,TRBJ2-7,CASTNDITHEQYF
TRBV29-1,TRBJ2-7,CSVEDLTGRSYEQYF
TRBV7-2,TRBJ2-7,CASSSLARYEQYF
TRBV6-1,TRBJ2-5,CASSEEEALANQETQYF
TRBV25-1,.,CASSGFRGRDEQYF
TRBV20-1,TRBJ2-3,CSATLNDRGDTQYF
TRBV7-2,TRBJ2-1,CASSLAASGRAYNEQFF
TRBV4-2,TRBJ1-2,CASSQSSSYGYTF
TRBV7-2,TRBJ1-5,CASSPSQGSNQPQHF
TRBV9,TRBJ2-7,CASSVVGAEQYF
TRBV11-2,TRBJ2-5,CASSLGGLALGETQYF